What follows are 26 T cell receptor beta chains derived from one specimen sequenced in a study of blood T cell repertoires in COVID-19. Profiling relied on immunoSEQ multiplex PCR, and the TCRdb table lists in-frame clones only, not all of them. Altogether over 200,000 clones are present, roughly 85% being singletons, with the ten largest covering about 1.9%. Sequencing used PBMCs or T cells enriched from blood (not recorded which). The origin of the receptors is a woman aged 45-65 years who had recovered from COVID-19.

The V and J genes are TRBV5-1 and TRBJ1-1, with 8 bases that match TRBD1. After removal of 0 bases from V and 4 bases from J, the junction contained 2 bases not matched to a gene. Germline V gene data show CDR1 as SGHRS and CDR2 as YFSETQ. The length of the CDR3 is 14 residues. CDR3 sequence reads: CASSLDRGTTEAFF. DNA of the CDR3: TGCGCCAGCAGCTTGGACAGGGGGACCACTGAAGCTTTCTTT.

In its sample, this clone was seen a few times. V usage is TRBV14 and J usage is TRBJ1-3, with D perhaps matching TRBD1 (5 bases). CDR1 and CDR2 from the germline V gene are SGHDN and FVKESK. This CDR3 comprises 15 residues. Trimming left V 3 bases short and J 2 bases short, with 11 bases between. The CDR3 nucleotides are TGTGCCAGCAGCCATATGACAGAGACTGGAAACACCATATATTTT. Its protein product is CASSHMTETGNTIYF.

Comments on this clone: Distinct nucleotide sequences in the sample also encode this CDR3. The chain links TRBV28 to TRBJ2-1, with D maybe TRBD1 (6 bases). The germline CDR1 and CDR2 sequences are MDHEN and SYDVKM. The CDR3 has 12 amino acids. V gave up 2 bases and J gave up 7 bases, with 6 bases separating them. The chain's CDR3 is CASSLRGNEQFF. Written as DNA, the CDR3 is TGTGCCAGCAGTTTAAGGGGGAATGAGCAGTTCTTC.

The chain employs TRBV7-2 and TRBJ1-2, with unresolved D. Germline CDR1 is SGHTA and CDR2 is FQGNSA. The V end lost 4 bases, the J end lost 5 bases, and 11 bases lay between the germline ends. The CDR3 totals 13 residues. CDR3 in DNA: TGTGCCAGCAGCTCCACCCGCGGGTATGGCTACACCTTC. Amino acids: CASSSTRGYGYTF.

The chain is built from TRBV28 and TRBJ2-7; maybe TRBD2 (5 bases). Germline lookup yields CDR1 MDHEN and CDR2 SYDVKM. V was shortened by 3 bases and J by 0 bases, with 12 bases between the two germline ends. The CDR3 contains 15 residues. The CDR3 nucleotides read TGTGCCAGCAGTTTGGACTGGACGGACTCCTACGAGCAGTACTTC. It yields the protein CASSLDWTDSYEQYF.

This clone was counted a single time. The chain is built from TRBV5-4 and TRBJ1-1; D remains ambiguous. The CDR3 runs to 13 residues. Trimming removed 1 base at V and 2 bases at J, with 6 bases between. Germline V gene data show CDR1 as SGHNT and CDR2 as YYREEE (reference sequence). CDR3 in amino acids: CASSLYSNTEAFF. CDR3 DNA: TGTGCCAGCAGCTTGTATAGCAACACTGAAGCTTTCTTT.

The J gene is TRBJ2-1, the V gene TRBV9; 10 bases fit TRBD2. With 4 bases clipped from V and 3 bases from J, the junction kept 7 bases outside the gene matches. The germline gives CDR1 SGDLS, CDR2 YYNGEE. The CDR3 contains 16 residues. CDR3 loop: CASSPLVAGGYNEQFF. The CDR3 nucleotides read TGTGCCAGCAGCCCCCTCGTAGCGGGAGGCTACAATGAGCAGTTCTTC.

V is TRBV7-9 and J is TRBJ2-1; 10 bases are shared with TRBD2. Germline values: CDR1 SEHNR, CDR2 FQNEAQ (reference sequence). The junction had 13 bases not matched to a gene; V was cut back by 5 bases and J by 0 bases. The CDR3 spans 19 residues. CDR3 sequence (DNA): TGTGCCAGCAGCCCAACTAGCGGGACCACGAAGAGCTCCTACAATGAGCAGTTCTTC. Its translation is CASSPTSGTTKSSYNEQFF.

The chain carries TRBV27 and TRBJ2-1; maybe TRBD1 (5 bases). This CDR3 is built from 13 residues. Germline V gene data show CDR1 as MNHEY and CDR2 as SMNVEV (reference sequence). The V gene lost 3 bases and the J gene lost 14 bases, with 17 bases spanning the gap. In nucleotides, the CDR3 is TGTGCCAGCAGTTTTTCGAAGCGCCAGGGTGAGTTCTTC. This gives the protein CASSFSKRQGEFF.

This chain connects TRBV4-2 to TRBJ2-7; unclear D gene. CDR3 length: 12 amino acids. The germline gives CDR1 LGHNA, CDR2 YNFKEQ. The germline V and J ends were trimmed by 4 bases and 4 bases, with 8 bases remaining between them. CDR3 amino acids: CASSLLRYEQYF. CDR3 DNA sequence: TGTGCCAGCAGCCTCCTGAGGTACGAGCAGTACTTC.

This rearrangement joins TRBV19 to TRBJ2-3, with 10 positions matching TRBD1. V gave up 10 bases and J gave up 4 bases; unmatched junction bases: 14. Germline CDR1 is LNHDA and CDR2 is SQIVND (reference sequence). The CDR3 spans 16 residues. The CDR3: CATDSTGTGVSDTQYF. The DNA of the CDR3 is TGTGCCACTGACTCGACCGGGACAGGGGTCTCAGATACGCAGTATTTT.

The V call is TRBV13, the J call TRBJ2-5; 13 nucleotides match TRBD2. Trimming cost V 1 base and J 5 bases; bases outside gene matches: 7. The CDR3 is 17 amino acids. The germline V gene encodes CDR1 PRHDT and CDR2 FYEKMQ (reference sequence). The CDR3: CASSLVGLAGVEETQYF. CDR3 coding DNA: TGTGCCAGCAGCTTAGTAGGACTAGCGGGAGTAGAGGAGACCCAGTACTTC.

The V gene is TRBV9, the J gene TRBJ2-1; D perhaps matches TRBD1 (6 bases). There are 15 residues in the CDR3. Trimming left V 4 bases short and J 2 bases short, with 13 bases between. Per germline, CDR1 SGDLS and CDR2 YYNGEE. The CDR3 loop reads CASSNTGTTYNEQFF. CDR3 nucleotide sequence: TGTGCCAGCAGCAACACCGGGACAACCTACAATGAGCAGTTCTTC.

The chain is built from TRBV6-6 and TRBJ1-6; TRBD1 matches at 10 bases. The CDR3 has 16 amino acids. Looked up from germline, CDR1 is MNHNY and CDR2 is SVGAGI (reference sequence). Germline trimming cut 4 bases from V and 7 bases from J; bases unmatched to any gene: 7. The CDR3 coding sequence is TGTGCCAGCAGTTCCAAGACAGGGGGCGTGAATTCACCCCTCCACTTT. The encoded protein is CASSSKTGGVNSPLHF.

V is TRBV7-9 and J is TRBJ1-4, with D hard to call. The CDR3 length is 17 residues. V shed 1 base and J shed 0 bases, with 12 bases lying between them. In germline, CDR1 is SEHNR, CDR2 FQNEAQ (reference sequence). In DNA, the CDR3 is TGTGCCAGCAGCTTAGATCCGGGTTCTGCAACTAATGAAAAACTGTTTTTT. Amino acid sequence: CASSLDPGSATNEKLFF.

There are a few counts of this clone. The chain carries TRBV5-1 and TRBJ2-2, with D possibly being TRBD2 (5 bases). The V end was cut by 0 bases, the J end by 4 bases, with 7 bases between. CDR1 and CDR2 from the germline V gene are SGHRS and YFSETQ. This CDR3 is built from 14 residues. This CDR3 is CASSLEAVTGELFF. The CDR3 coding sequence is TGCGCCAGCAGCTTGGAAGCGGTCACCGGGGAGCTGTTTTTT. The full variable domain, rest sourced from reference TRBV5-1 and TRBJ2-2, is KAGVTQTPRYLIKTRGQQVTLSCSPISGHRSVSWYQQTPGQGLQFLFEYFSETQRNKGNFPGRFSGRQFSNSRSEMNVSTLELGDSALYLCASSLEAVTGELFFGEGSRLTVL.

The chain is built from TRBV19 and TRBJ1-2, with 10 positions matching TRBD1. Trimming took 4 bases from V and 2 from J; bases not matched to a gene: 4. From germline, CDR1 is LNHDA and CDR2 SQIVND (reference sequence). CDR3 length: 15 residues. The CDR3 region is CASSTPGQGNYGYTF. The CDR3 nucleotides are TGTGCCAGTAGTACTCCGGGACAGGGGAACTATGGCTACACCTTC.

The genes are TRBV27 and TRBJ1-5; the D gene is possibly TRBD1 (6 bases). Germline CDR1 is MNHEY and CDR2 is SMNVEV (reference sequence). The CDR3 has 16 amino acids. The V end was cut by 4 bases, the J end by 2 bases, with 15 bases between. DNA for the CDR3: TGTGCCAGCAGTTCCGACAGGCCCCTCGGCAATCAGCCCCAGCATTTT. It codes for CASSSDRPLGNQPQHF.

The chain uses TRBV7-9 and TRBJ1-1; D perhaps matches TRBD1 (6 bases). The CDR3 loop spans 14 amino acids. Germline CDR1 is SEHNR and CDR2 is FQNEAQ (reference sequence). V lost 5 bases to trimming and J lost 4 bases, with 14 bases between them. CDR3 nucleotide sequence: TGTGCCAGCAGCCCAGGGCAGGGGCGCACTGAAGCTTTCTTT. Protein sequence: CASSPGQGRTEAFF.

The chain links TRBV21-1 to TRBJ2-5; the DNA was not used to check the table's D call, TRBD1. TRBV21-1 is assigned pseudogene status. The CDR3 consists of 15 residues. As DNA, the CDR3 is TGTGCCAGCAGCCCCGGGACAGGGGTTGGAGAGACCCAGTACTTC. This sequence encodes CASSPGTGVGETQYF.

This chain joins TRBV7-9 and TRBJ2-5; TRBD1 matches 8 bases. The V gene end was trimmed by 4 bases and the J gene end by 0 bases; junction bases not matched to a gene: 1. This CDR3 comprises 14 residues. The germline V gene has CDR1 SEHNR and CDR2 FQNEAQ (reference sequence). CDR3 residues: CASSWGQDQETQYF. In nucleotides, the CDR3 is TGTGCCAGCAGCTGGGGACAGGACCAAGAGACCCAGTACTTC.

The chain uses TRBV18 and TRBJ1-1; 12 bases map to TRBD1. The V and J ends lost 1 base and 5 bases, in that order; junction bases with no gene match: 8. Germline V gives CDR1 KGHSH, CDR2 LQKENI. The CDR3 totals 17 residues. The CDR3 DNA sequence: TGTGCCAGCTCACCACGGGACAGGGGGCGCCGGGGGACTGAAGCTTTCTTT. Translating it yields CASSPRDRGRRGTEAFF.

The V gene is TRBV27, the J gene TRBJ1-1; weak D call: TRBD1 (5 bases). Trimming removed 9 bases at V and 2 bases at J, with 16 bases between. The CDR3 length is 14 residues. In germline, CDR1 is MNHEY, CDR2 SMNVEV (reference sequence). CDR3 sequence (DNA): TGTGCCAGTAGTACCTGGGGCAGCAACACTGAAGCTTTCTTT. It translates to CASSTWGSNTEAFF.

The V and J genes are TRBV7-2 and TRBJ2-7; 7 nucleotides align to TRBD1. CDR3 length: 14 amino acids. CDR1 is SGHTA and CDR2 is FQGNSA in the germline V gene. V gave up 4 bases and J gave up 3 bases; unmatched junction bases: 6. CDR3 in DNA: TGTGCCAGCAGCTCACCGGGACAGCTCTACGAGCAGTACTTC. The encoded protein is CASSSPGQLYEQYF.

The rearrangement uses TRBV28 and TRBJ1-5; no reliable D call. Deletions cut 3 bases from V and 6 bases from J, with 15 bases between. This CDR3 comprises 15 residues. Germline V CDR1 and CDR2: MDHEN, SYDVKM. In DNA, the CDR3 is TGTGCCAGCAGTTTGGTCAGAGGGCTTGGTCAGCCCCAGCATTTT. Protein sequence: CASSLVRGLGQPQHF.

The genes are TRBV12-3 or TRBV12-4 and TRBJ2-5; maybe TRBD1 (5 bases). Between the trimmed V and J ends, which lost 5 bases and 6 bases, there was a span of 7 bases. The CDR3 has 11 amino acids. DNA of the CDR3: TGTGCCAGCAGTGCAGGGAAGACCCAGTACTTC. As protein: CASSAGKTQYF.